This is a list of T cell receptor beta chains from one sample in a study of response to subunit inactivated influenza vaccine. MiXCR, run by TCRdb on the RT-PCR reads, gives a single entry per CDR3 protein. The sample has more than 450,000 distinct CDR3 sequences, about 12% seen once. This material consisted of PBMCs from blood, taken on the day of vaccination. These receptors were taken from a man aged 45 to 65 who received an inactivated influenza vaccine. The CDR3 runs from the conserved cysteine through the conserved F or W. D genes are given only for firm matches. Size values are once, few and many counts, or a class for expanded clones, and some rows have none.

>TRBJ2-2|TRBD2|TRBV12-3/TRBV12-4|few
CASSLSLAGLTGELFF
TGTGCCAGCAGTTTATCTCTAGCGGGGCTCACCGGGGAGCTGTTTTTT
>TRBJ2-7|TRBD1|TRBV20-1|many
CSAPPSRTGSVEQYF
TGCAGTGCTCCCCCATCCCGGACAGGGAGCGTCGAGCAGTACTTC
>TRBJ2-1|TRBD1|TRBV15|-
CATSRGRQGFYNEQFF
TGTGCCACCAGCAGAGGAAGACAGGGGTTCTACAATGAGCAGTTCTTC
>TRBJ1-6|-|TRBV9|many
CASSVAPQGSPLHF
TGTGCCAGCAGCGTAGCTCCGCAGGGTTCACCCCTCCACTTT
>TRBJ2-3|-|TRBV7-2|few
CASSLVGFTDTQYF
TGTGCCAGCAGCTTAGTTGGGTTCACAGATACGCAGTATTTT
>TRBJ2-5|-|TRBV13|-
CASSLQFTAETQYF
TGTGCCAGCAGCTTACAGTTCACCGCGGAGACCCAGTACTTC
>TRBJ1-1|-|TRBV20-1|few
CSALGVDGVNTEAFF
TGCAGTGCGCTCGGGGTTGACGGCGTGAACACTGAAGCTTTCTTT
>TRBJ2-2|-|TRBV20-1|-
CSARGQIAGELFF
TGCAGTGCTAGGGGGCAGATCGCCGGGGAGCTGTTTTTT
>TRBJ1-5|-|TRBV12-3/TRBV12-4|many
CASSPTRTRRSNQPQHF
TGTGCCAGCAGTCCTACTCGGACAAGGCGTAGCAATCAGCCCCAGCATTTT
>TRBJ2-1|-|TRBV7-2|few
CASSFAVEQFF
TGTGCCAGCAGCTTTGCGGTAGAGCAGTTCTTC
>TRBJ2-6|-|TRBV6-1|-
CASSRGRHGSGANVLTF
TGTGCCAGCAGCCGCGGCAGGCATGGCTCTGGGGCCAACGTCCTGACTTTC
>TRBJ2-5|TRBD2|TRBV7-8|-
CASSARGSGGETQYF
TGTGCCAGCAGCGCTCGGGGGAGCGGGGGAGAGACCCAGTACTTC
>TRBJ2-7|-|TRBV12-3/TRBV12-4|many
CASSLSGVTYEQYF
TGTGCCAGCAGTTTATCCGGCGTAACCTACGAGCAGTACTTC
>TRBJ2-1|-|TRBV7-8|-
CASSPRDSPNEQFF
TGTGCCAGCAGCCCCCGGGACTCCCCCAATGAGCAGTTCTTC
>TRBJ2-3|TRBD2|TRBV12-3/TRBV12-4|many
CASSDLAGDTQYF
TGTGCCAGCAGTGACCTAGCGGGAGATACGCAGTATTTT
>TRBJ2-5|TRBD1|TRBV29-1|-
CSVDHDRGQETQYF
TGCAGCGTTGACCACGACAGGGGACAAGAGACCCAGTACTTC
>TRBJ2-1|-|TRBV20-1|few
CSAGSWGKYNEQFF
TGCAGTGCCGGCAGTTGGGGGAAGTACAATGAGCAGTTCTTC
>TRBJ2-5|TRBD1|TRBV18|-
CASSPRGTGGYETQYF
TGTGCCAGCTCACCACGTGGGACAGGGGGCTATGAGACCCAGTACTTC
>TRBJ2-3|-|TRBV20-1|-
CSAVDIASTDTQYF
TGCAGTGCTGTGGACATCGCTAGCACAGATACGCAGTATTTT
>TRBJ1-6|TRBD1|TRBV6-2/TRBV6-3|-
CASSTDRSSYNSPLHF
TGTGCCAGCAGTACGGACAGGAGCTCCTATAATTCACCCCTCCACTTT
>TRBJ2-7|TRBD1|TRBV7-9|many
CASSLAGQGYEQYF
TGTGCCAGCAGCTTAGCGGGACAGGGCTACGAGCAGTACTTC
>TRBJ2-1|-|TRBV20-1|few
CSARDFQLYEQFF
TGCAGTGCTAGAGATTTTCAGCTCTATGAGCAGTTCTTC
>TRBJ2-1|-|TRBV5-6|few
CASSLANRYNEQFF
TGTGCCAGCAGCTTGGCCAATAGGTACAATGAGCAGTTCTTC
>TRBJ2-6|-|TRBV7-2|many
CASSLDVSGANVLTF
TGTGCCAGCAGCTTGGATGTATCTGGGGCCAACGTCCTGACTTTC
>TRBJ2-7|-|TRBV3-1|few
CAAGAPEQYF
TGTGCCGCCGGGGCCCCCGAGCAGTACTTC
>TRBJ2-3|-|TRBV28|-
CASMPGLARSDTQYF
TGTGCCAGCATGCCGGGGCTTGCGCGTTCAGATACGCAGTATTTT
>TRBJ2-7|-|TRBV11-2|-
CASSLGGARASREQYF
TGTGCCAGCAGCTTAGGGGGCGCAAGGGCCTCTAGGGAGCAGTACTTC
>TRBJ2-2|-|TRBV7-9|many
CASSRGPVLSGELFF
TGTGCCAGCAGCCGAGGACCCGTACTATCCGGGGAGCTGTTTTTT
>TRBJ1-4|-|TRBV4-1|-
CASSHHREPLFVVSKLFF
TGCGCCAGCAGCCACCATCGGGAACCCCTATTCGTAGTGAGCAAACTGTTTTTT
>TRBJ2-3|-|TRBV11-1|few
CASRHDWVGRDRTDTQYF
TGTGCCAGCAGGCATGACTGGGTGGGACGGGACCGCACAGATACGCAGTATTTT
>TRBJ2-1|-|TRBV5-5|few
CASSTSTGGMVNEQFF
TGTGCCAGCAGCACCTCCACAGGTGGGATGGTAAATGAGCAGTTCTTC
>TRBJ2-5|-|TRBV11-1|-
CASSLNRRTVQETQYF
TGTGCCAGCAGCTTAAATAGGCGGACGGTCCAAGAGACCCAGTACTTC
>TRBJ2-3|-|TRBV4-2|many
CASSLYNVPEREDTQYF
TGTGCCAGCAGCCTATATAATGTCCCGGAGAGAGAAGATACGCAGTATTTT
>TRBJ2-5|TRBD2|TRBV14|-
CASSQSGRARETQYF
TGTGCCAGCAGCCAAAGCGGGAGAGCGAGGGAGACCCAGTACTTC
>TRBJ1-5|-|TRBV20-1|few
CSARSTGIQPQHF
TGCAGTGCTCGTTCCACAGGGATTCAGCCCCAGCATTTT
>TRBJ1-6|-|TRBV4-2|few
CASSQEGPYNSPLHF
TGTGCCAGCAGCCAAGAAGGCCCCTATAATTCACCCCTCCACTTT
>TRBJ1-5|TRBD1|TRBV28|many
CASSPWDRDNQPQHF
TGTGCCAGCAGTCCCTGGGACAGGGACAATCAGCCCCAGCATTTT
>TRBJ2-7|-|TRBV12-3/TRBV12-4|-
CASSLSHYEQYF
TGTGCCAGCAGTTTATCACACTACGAGCAGTACTTC
>TRBJ2-1|-|TRBV6-2/TRBV6-3|few
CASQGNLGGEQFF
TGTGCCAGCCAGGGGAACCTGGGGGGTGAGCAGTTCTTC
>TRBJ2-1|TRBD2|TRBV3-1|-
CASSLGTRTFRGNEQFF
TGTGCCAGCAGCCTCGGGACTAGGACCTTTCGGGGCAATGAGCAGTTCTTC
>TRBJ1-3|-|TRBV6-1|-
CASSPNLPPGNTIYF
TGTGCCAGCAGTCCTAACCTACCCCCTGGAAACACCATATATTTT
>TRBJ2-2|-|TRBV9|-
CASSFTGVTGELFF
TGTGCCAGCAGCTTTACGGGAGTCACCGGGGAGCTGTTTTTT
>TRBJ2-7|-|TRBV20-1|-
CSASLRFHEQYF
TGCAGTGCTAGTTTGCGGTTCCACGAGCAGTACTTC
>TRBJ2-7|TRBD1|TRBV12-3/TRBV12-4|many
CASRDRAAYEQYF
TGTGCCAGCAGGGACAGGGCAGCCTACGAGCAGTACTTC